The present T cell receptor beta chain was sequenced within a study of identical twins. The study, taken as a whole, reports: One should note that invariant MAIT and iNKT cells could partly confound zero-insertion analyses.

The V and J ends lost 0 bases and 8 bases, in that order; junction bases with no gene match: 5. This CDR3 contains 14 residues. Germline V gene sequence: CDR1 SGHRS, CDR2 YFSETQ. MiXCR, applied by TCRdb to the 5' RACE reads, yields one record per CDR3 protein. The sample shows about 810,000 distinct CDR3 sequences, 9% to 15% of them seen only once. Of note for this clonotype: What it recognizes is unknown.

A further study also used this sample, focusing on yellow fever vaccine responses in identical twins. This second study says: Among the twins, the vaccine T cell response reportedly seemed partly convergent and partly personalized.

The chain couples TRBV5-1 to TRBJ2-1; TRBD2 agrees at 7 bases. This TCR came from a woman under 30 in good health. Sequenced material: PBMCs. The CDR3 DNA follows: TGCGCCAGCAGCTTGGTTACTAGCGAAGATGAGCAGTTCTTC. Its protein is CASSLVTSEDEQFF.